The 5 T cell receptor beta chains below all came from one sample that was sequenced in a study of PD-1 blockade in classical Hodgkin lymphoma. Method: immunoSEQ multiplex PCR; TCRdb's copy keeps in-frame clones and lacks some. This sample has 57,000 or so clones; around 90% occur once, and the top ten carry about 8.1%. This sample's time point: cycle 4 day 1 (C4D1), after 5 to 7 weeks of nivolumab. All patients experienced relapse after autologous stem cell transplantation, and brentuximab vedotin exposure was variable. The material was peripheral blood mononuclear cells (PBMCs), obtained before the fourth cycle of nivolumab. These receptors were obtained from a human donor with classical Hodgkin lymphoma.

This clone was seen more than once but under ten times. The chain is built from TRBV6-6 and TRBJ1-3; a weak D match, TRBD1 (5 bases). V was pared by 4 bases and J by 2 bases, with 15 bases between. The CDR3 covers 16 residues. From germline, CDR1 is MNHNY and CDR2 SVGAGI (reference sequence). The CDR3 sequence: CASSSSGTRAGNTIYF. DNA for the CDR3: TGTGCCAGCAGTTCTTCCGGGACTAGGGCTGGAAACACCATATATTTT.

CDR3 DNA sequence: TGTGCCAGCAGCTCTTGGACGGATCAGCCCCAGCATTTT. Translated: CASSSWTDQPQHF. The chain couples TRBV7-9 to TRBJ1-5; D call uncertain. The CDR3 runs to 13 residues. The germline CDR1 and CDR2 sequences are SEHNR and FQNEAQ (reference sequence). V lost 4 bases to trimming and J lost 5 bases, with 9 bases between them.

The chain's CDR3 is CASSLDLTMTYEQYF. DNA for the CDR3: TGCGCCAGCAGCTTGGACTTGACAATGACCTACGAGCAGTACTTC. This chain connects TRBV5-1 to TRBJ2-7; D is unclear. From germline, CDR1 is SGHRS and CDR2 YFSETQ. CDR3 size: 15 residues. V dropped 0 bases and J dropped 2 bases, with 12 bases sitting between them.

The chain combines TRBV5-1 with TRBJ2-2, with D maybe TRBD1 (6 bases). The CDR3 loop spans 15 amino acids. Deletions cut 3 bases from V and 5 bases from J, with 14 bases between. Per the germline V gene, CDR1 is SGHRS and CDR2 is YFSETQ. The CDR3 loop is CASSSDSPGTGELFF. The CDR3 DNA is TGCGCCAGCAGCTCGGACAGCCCGGGAACCGGGGAGCTGTTTTTT.

This chain connects TRBV5-1 to TRBJ2-3; 8 bases match TRBD2. V dropped 2 bases and J dropped 3; count of bases not matched to a gene: 5. The germline gives CDR1 SGHRS, CDR2 YFSETQ. This CDR3 has 15 amino acids. CDR3: CASSLRLASTDTQYF. As DNA, the CDR3 is TGCGCCAGCAGCTTAAGACTAGCGAGTACAGATACGCAGTATTTT.